Reported below is one T cell receptor beta chain. What it binds is unknown. This entry comes from a study of pediatric ulcerative colitis. V dropped 8 bases and J dropped 8 bases, with 11 bases sitting between them. Germline CDR1 SNHLY, CDR2 FYNNEI. This CDR3 region has 11 residues. Sequencing depth was up to 500,000 reads per sample. Generated by immunoSEQ multiplex PCR, the TCRdb table keeps only in-frame clones and is missing some. The sample records about 64,000 clones, 85% to 90% being singletons. Notes on the study in general: Substantially fewer templates came from a couple of patients' blood samples.

Before the diagnostic colonoscopy, ulcerative colitis patients were free of immunosuppressive medication. The sequence came from a boy younger than 18 with severe ulcerative colitis. This rearrangement joins TRBV2 to TRBJ2-3; no reliable D call. Sample: blood. CDR3 sequence: CASPVSGTQYF. CDR3 in DNA: TGTGCCAGCCCGGTCTCGGGTACGCAGTATTTT.